This T cell receptor beta chain is from a study of blood T cell repertoires in COVID-19. For the study at large: Both acute and convalescent COVID-19 samples were obtained from the United States, Italy and Spain.

Germline CDR1 is LNHDA and CDR2 is SQIVND (reference sequence). The length of the CDR3 is 14 residues. The V gene lost 5 bases and the J gene lost 3 bases, with 11 bases spanning the gap. Per the original methods: Amplification of reference gene primers was used by the study to estimate nucleated cell counts. Only in-frame clones appear in the TCRdb table, and some are missing; sequencing was by immunoSEQ multiplex PCR. The V and J calls and clone size are taken from that table; D and trimming were inferred from the DNA. The data show 130,000 to 150,000 clones, about four fifths seen once. The sequencing input was peripheral blood. This sequence originates from a human donor in a cohort sampled during active COVID-19. The gene calls are TRBV19 and TRBJ1-5, with a possible D match to TRBD1 (5 bases). In DNA form, the CDR3 reads TGTGCCAGTAGTCCTCAGGGTACCAATCAGCCCCAGCATTTT. Translating gives CASSPQGTNQPQHF.